These T cell receptor beta chains were read from a single sample in a study of shared clonotypes between healthy human individuals. Profiling relied on immunoSEQ multiplex PCR, and the TCRdb table lists in-frame clones only, not all of them. The repertoire holds around 1.5 million clones, with 95% to 99% as singletons. Input material: naive CD4+ T cells sorted from blood. Every receptor here comes from a man under 40 in good health. Both conserved end residues are part of each CDR3. The D gene is left open where the match is weak. A clone size is listed for some rows: how often the clone was seen (once, few, many), or a class if it is expanded.

J,D,V,size,CDR3,DNA
TRBJ2-2,NA,TRBV4-1,NA,CASSQAGGGELFF,TGCGCCAGCAGCCAAGCTGGGGGCGGGGAGCTGTTTTTT
TRBJ2-3,NA,TRBV11-2,NA,CASSLDRGDTQYF,TGTGCCAGCAGCTTAGATAGGGGTGATACGCAGTATTTT
TRBJ2-3,TRBD2,TRBV5-6,NA,CASSLGAGAGTDTQYF,TGTGCCAGCAGCTTGGGAGCGGGAGCCGGCACAGATACGCAGTATTTT
TRBJ2-1,TRBD2,TRBV18,NA,CASSPPRAGGPYNEQFF,TGTGCCAGCTCACCACCACGTGCGGGAGGGCCTTACAATGAGCAGTTCTTC
TRBJ1-1,NA,TRBV30,NA,CAWSRGSNTEAFF,TGTGCCTGGAGCAGGGGAAGTAACACTGAAGCTTTCTTT
TRBJ2-2,NA,TRBV6-1,NA,CASSDLARHAGELFF,TGTGCCAGCAGTGACCTAGCGCGACACGCCGGGGAGCTGTTTTTT
TRBJ2-1,NA,TRBV28,NA,CASSPGPRVNEQFF,TGTGCCAGCAGTCCAGGACCGAGGGTGAATGAGCAGTTCTTC
TRBJ2-7,TRBD1,TRBV28,NA,CASSPPGQGRYEQYF,TGTGCCAGCAGTCCCCCGGGACAGGGGCGCTACGAGCAGTACTTC
TRBJ2-5,TRBD2,TRBV10-1,NA,CASSESPLLAGKETQYF,TGCGCCAGCAGTGAGTCGCCTTTACTAGCGGGAAAAGAGACCCAGTACTTC
TRBJ1-2,NA,TRBV5-6,few,CASSFPRADYGYTF,TGTGCCAGCAGCTTTCCCCGGGCGGACTATGGCTACACCTTC
TRBJ1-2,NA,TRBV11-2,NA,CASSLSSNYGYTF,TGTGCCAGCAGCTTATCATCTAACTATGGCTACACCTTC
TRBJ2-2,TRBD1,TRBV15,once,CATSRGDRVNTGELFF,TGTGCCACCAGCAGAGGAGACAGGGTCAACACCGGGGAGCTGTTTTTT
TRBJ2-5,TRBD2,TRBV7-8,NA,CASSLRRTSGGQETQYF,TGTGCCAGCAGCTTAAGGAGGACTAGCGGGGGGCAAGAGACCCAGTACTTC
TRBJ2-2,TRBD1,TRBV19,NA,CASSPGVGQASLNTGELFF,TGTGCCAGTAGTCCCGGGGTCGGACAGGCGAGTCTGAACACCGGGGAGCTGTTTTTT
TRBJ2-7,TRBD2,TRBV7-2,NA,CASSLAWGGEQYF,TGTGCCAGCAGCTTAGCGTGGGGGGGCGAGCAGTACTTC
TRBJ1-1,NA,TRBV15,NA,CATSRVGRTEAFF,TGTGCCACCAGCAGAGTGGGGAGGACTGAAGCTTTCTTT
TRBJ2-1,TRBD2,TRBV29-1,NA,CSVELAGKYNEQFF,TGCAGCGTGGAACTAGCGGGAAAGTACAATGAGCAGTTCTTC
TRBJ2-7,TRBD1,TRBV6-5,NA,CASSPGQATSEQYF,TGTGCCAGCAGTCCGGGACAGGCCACCTCCGAGCAGTACTTC
TRBJ1-5,NA,TRBV18,once,CASSPLGDQPQHF,TGTGCCAGCTCACCGTTGGGGGATCAGCCCCAGCATTTT
TRBJ1-1,TRBD1,TRBV2,once,CASRDRAGTEAFF,TGTGCCAGCAGGGACAGGGCGGGGACTGAAGCTTTCTTT
TRBJ1-1,TRBD1,TRBV10-3,NA,CAISSLRDRRNTEAFF,TGTGCCATCAGTTCGTTACGGGACAGAAGAAACACTGAAGCTTTCTTT
TRBJ2-2,NA,TRBV18,NA,CASSPPGGHSTGELFF,TGTGCCAGCTCACCGCCAGGAGGGCACAGTACCGGGGAGCTGTTTTTT
TRBJ2-5,NA,TRBV5-1,NA,CASPAAQYF,TGCGCCAGCCCTGCGGCCCAGTACTTC
TRBJ2-3,NA,TRBV18,NA,CASSPGVRTDTQYF,TGTGCCAGCTCCCCAGGGGTGAGGACAGATACGCAGTATTTT
TRBJ1-4,NA,TRBV5-1,once,CASSSSGRGDEKLFF,TGCGCCAGCAGCTCCTCGGGGAGGGGGGATGAAAAACTGTTTTTT
TRBJ2-7,TRBD1,TRBV5-1,once,CASSLDRGDLEQYF,TGCGCCAGCAGCTTGGACAGGGGCGATCTCGAGCAGTACTTC
TRBJ2-1,NA,TRBV18,NA,CASSPQRSSNEQFF,TGTGCCAGCTCACCCCAGAGGTCCAGCAATGAGCAGTTCTTC
TRBJ2-2,TRBD2,TRBV7-6,NA,CASSLGLAGARGELFF,TGTGCCAGCAGCCTCGGACTAGCGGGAGCCCGCGGGGAGCTGTTTTTT
TRBJ2-1,NA,TRBV30,NA,CACVVPGDSSYNEQFF,TGTGCCTGTGTGGTCCCGGGGGACAGCTCCTACAATGAGCAGTTCTTC
TRBJ2-7,TRBD2,TRBV27,NA,CASGRIAGGSYEQYF,TGTGCCAGTGGTAGAATAGCGGGAGGATCCTACGAGCAGTACTTC
TRBJ1-1,TRBD1,TRBV7-8,NA,CASSLASRGQTEAFF,TGTGCCAGCAGCTTAGCAAGCAGGGGGCAGACTGAAGCTTTCTTT
TRBJ2-7,NA,TRBV6-1,NA,CASSEGKTVDSYEQYF,TGTGCCAGCAGTGAAGGGAAAACAGTGGACTCCTACGAGCAGTACTTC
TRBJ1-1,NA,TRBV28,NA,CASSRLGAFF,TGTGCCAGCAGCAGATTGGGAGCTTTCTTT
TRBJ2-3,NA,TRBV30,NA,CASWTDPTDTQYF,TGTGCCTCCTGGACAGACCCCACAGATACGCAGTATTTT
TRBJ1-5,NA,TRBV28,NA,CASSRTGQPQHF,TGTGCCAGCAGTAGAACAGGTCAGCCCCAGCATTTT
TRBJ2-1,TRBD2,TRBV4-1,NA,CASSQDHGGSSYNEQFF,TGCGCCAGCAGCCAAGATCATGGCGGGAGCTCCTACAATGAGCAGTTCTTC
TRBJ2-1,NA,TRBV19,NA,CASSPISRSTQFF,TGTGCCAGTAGTCCAATTTCTCGGTCAACTCAGTTCTTC
TRBJ1-4,NA,TRBV25-1,NA,CASRGQNLATNEKLFF,TGTGCCAGCAGAGGACAGAATCTAGCAACTAATGAAAAACTGTTTTTT
TRBJ2-1,NA,TRBV27,NA,CASTPPLGQFF,TGTGCCAGCACCCCCCCTTTGGGGCAGTTCTTC
TRBJ2-2,NA,TRBV7-3,NA,CASSLFPQTSANTGELFF,TGTGCCAGCAGCTTATTCCCCCAGACGTCCGCGAACACCGGGGAGCTGTTTTTT
TRBJ1-5,TRBD1,TRBV18,NA,CASSRQGSNQPQHF,TGTGCCAGCTCTCGACAGGGGTCCAATCAGCCCCAGCATTTT
TRBJ2-1,NA,TRBV12-5,NA,CASGLVNEQFF,TGTGCTAGTGGTTTGGTGAATGAGCAGTTCTTC
TRBJ1-1,NA,TRBV9,once,CASSGGSPTRVAEAFF,TGTGCCAGCAGCGGAGGTTCCCCAACGCGGGTCGCTGAAGCTTTCTTT
TRBJ2-7,NA,TRBV7-9,NA,CASHGSSSYEQYF,TGTGCCAGTCACGGCAGTAGCTCCTACGAGCAGTACTTC
TRBJ2-1,NA,TRBV10-3,NA,CAISAKDSRTYNEQFF,TGTGCCATCAGTGCTAAGGACTCACGGACCTACAATGAGCAGTTCTTC
TRBJ1-2,NA,TRBV27,NA,CASSPTGGAGYGYTF,TGTGCCAGCAGTCCGACGGGAGGGGCGGGATATGGCTACACCTTC
TRBJ2-7,TRBD1,TRBV4-3,NA,CASSQGLRTGVYEQYF,TGCGCCAGCAGCCAAGGTCTAAGGACAGGCGTCTACGAGCAGTACTTC
TRBJ2-1,NA,TRBV28,NA,CASSLSPVGPLINEQFF,TGTGCCAGCAGTTTATCACCAGTGGGCCCCCTGATCAATGAGCAGTTCTTC
TRBJ2-1,TRBD2,TRBV5-5,NA,CASSGGLAPEDEQFF,TGTGCCAGCAGCGGGGGACTAGCCCCAGAGGATGAGCAGTTCTTC
TRBJ2-3,TRBD2,TRBV30,NA,CAWNGGREITDTQYF,TGTGCCTGGAATGGAGGGCGGGAGATCACAGATACGCAGTATTTT
TRBJ2-5,TRBD1,TRBV14,NA,CASSQRTGRETQYF,TGTGCCAGCAGCCAACGGACAGGACGGGAGACCCAGTACTTC
TRBJ2-2,NA,TRBV28,NA,CASSFQGRELFF,TGTGCCAGCAGTTTTCAGGGACGGGAGCTGTTTTTT
TRBJ2-1,NA,TRBV6-5,NA,CASSYGASSYNEQFF,TGTGCCAGCAGTTACGGCGCTAGCTCCTACAATGAGCAGTTCTTC
TRBJ1-1,NA,TRBV19,NA,CASRQAGMNTEAFF,TGTGCCAGTAGGCAAGCGGGCATGAACACTGAAGCTTTCTTT
TRBJ1-2,NA,TRBV7-2,NA,CASRYDRRHNGYTF,TGTGCCAGCCGATACGATCGGCGGCACAATGGCTACACCTTC